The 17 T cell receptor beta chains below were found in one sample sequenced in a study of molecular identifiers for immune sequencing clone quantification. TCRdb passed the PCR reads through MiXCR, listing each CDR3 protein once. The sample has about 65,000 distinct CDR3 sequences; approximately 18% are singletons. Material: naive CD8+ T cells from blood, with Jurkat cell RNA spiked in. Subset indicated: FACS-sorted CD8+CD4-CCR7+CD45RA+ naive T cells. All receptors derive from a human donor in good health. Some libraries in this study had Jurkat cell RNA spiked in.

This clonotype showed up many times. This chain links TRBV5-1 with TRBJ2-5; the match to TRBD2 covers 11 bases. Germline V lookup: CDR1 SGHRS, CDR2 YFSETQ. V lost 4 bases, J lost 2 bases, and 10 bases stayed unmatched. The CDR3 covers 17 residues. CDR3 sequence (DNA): TGCGCCAGCAGCCTAGACCCTAGCGGGAGGATTCAAGAGACCCAGTACTTC. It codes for CASSLDPSGRIQETQYF.

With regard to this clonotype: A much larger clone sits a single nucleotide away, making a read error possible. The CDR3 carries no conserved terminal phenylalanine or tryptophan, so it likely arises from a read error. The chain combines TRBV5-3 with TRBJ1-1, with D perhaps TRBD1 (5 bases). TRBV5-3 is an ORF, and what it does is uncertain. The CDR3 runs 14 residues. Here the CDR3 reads CASSLGVRRTEAFL. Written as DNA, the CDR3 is TGTGCCAGCAGCTTGGGGGTTAGGCGCACTGAAGCTTTCCTT.

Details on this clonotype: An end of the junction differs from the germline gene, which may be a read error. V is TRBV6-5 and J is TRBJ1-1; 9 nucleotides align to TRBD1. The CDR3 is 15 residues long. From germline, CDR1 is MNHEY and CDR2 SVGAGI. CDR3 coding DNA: TGTGCCAGCAATTACGCCGGGACAGGGCTCACTGAAGCTTTCTTT. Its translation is CASNYAGTGLTEAFF.

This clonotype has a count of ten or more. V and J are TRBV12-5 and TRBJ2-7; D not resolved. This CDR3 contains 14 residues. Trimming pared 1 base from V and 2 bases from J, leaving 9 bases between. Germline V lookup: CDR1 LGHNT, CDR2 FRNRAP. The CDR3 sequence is CASGLDTTPYEQYF. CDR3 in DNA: TGTGCTAGTGGTTTGGACACGACCCCCTACGAGCAGTACTTC.

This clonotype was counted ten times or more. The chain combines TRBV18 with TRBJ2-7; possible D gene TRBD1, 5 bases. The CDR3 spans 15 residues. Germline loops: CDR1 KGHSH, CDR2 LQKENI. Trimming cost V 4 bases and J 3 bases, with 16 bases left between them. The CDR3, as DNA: TGTGCCAGCTCACGTGGACACCCAGAAAACTACGAGCAGTACTTC. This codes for CASSRGHPENYEQYF.

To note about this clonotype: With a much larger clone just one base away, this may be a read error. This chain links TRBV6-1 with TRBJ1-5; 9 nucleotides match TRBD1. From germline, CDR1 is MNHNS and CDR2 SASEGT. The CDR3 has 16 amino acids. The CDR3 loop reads CASKGTGFYSNQPQQF. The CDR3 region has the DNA TGTGCCAGCAAGGGGACAGGGTTTTATAGCAATCAGCCCCAGCAGTTT.

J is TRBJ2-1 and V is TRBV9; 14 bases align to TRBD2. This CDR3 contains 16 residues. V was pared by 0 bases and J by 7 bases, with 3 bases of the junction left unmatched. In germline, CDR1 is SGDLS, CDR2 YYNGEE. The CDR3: CASSVGLAGGGNEQFF. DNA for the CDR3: TGTGCCAGCAGCGTAGGACTAGCGGGAGGGGGGAATGAGCAGTTCTTC.

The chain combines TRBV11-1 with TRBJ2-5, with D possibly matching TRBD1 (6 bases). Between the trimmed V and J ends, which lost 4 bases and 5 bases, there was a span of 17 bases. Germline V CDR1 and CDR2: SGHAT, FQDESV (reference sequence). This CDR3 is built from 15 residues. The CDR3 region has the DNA TGTGCCAGCAGCTCATTTGGACTGGGGGCGGAGACCCAGTACTTC. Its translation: CASSSFGLGAETQYF.

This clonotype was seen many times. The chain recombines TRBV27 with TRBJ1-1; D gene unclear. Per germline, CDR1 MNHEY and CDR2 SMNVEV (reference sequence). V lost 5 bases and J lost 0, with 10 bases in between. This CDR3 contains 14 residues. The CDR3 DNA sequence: TGTGCCAGCAGTGTCGGGCTCATGAACACTGAAGCTTTCTTT. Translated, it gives CASSVGLMNTEAFF.

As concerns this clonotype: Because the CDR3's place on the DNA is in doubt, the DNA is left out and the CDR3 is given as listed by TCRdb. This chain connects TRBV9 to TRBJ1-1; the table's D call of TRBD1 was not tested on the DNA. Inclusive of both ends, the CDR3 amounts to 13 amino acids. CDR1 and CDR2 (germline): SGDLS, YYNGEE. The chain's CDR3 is CASSVGGGTGGFF.

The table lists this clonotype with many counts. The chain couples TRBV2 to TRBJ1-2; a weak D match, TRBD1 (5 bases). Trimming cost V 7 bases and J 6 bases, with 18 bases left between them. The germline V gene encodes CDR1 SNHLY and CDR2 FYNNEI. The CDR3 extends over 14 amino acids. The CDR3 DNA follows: TGTGCCAGCATCACCGGCGCTACGGACAATGGCTACACCTTC. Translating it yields CASITGATDNGYTF.

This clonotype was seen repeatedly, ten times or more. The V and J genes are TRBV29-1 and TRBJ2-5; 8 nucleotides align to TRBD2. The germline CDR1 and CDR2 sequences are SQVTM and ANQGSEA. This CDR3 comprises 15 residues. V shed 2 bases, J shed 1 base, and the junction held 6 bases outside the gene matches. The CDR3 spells CSVELPREAQETQYF. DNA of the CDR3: TGCAGCGTTGAACTACCGCGGGAGGCCCAAGAGACCCAGTACTTC.

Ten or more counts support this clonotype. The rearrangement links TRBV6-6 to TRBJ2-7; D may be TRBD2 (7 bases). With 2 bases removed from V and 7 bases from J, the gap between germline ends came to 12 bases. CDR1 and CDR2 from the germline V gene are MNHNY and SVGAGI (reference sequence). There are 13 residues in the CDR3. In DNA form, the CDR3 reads TGTGCCAGCAGTTACGGAGGGGGAGGGGAGCAGTACTTC. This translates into CASSYGGGGEQYF.

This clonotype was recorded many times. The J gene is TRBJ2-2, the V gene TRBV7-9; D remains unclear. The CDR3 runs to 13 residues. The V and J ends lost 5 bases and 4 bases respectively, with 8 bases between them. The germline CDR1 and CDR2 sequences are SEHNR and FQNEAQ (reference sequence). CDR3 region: CASSLYSTGELFF. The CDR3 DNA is TGTGCCAGCAGCCTGTATTCCACCGGGGAGCTGTTTTTT.

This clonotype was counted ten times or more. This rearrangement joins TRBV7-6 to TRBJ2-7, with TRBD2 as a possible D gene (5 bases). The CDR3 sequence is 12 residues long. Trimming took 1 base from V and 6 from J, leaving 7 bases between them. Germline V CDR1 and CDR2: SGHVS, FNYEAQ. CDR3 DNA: TGTGCCAGCAGCTTAGGCGGAGGCGAGCAGTACTTC. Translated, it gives CASSLGGGEQYF.

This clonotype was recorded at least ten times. The CDR3 bases are TGTGCCAGCAGCTACTTAGTGAGGGGGTTCAATCAGCCCCAGCATTTT. This codes for CASSYLVRGFNQPQHF. V is TRBV7-9 and J is TRBJ1-5; weak D call: TRBD1 (6 bases). V was pared by 4 bases and J by 3 bases, with 16 bases between. CDR1 SEHNR and CDR2 FQNEAQ come from the germline V gene (reference sequence). The CDR3 runs to 16 residues.

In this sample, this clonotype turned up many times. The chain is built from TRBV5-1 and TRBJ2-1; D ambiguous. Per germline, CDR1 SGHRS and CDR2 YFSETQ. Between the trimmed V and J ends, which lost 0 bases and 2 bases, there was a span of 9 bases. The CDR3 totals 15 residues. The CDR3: CASSLVPRTYNEQFF. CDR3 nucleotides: TGCGCCAGCAGCTTGGTTCCTCGCACCTACAATGAGCAGTTCTTC.